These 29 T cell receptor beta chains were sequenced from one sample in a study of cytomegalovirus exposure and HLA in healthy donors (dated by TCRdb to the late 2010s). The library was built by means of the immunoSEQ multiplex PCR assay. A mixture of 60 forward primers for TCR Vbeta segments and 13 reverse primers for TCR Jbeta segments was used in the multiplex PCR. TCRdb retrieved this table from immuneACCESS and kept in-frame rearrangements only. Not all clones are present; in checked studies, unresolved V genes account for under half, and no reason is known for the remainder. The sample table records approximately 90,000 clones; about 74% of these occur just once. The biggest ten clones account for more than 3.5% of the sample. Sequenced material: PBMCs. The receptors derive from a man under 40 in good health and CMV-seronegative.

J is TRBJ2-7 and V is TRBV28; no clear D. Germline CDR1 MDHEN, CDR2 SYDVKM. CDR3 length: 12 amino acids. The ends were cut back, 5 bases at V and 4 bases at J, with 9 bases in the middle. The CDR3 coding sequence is TGTGCCAGCAGTCCCCCCCAGTACGAGCAGTACTTC. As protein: CASSPPQYEQYF.

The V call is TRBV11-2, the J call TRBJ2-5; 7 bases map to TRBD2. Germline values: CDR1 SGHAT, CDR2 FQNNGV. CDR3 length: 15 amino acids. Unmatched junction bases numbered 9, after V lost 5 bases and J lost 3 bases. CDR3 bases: TGTGCCAGCAGCAGAACCCCCCTAGCGGAAGAGACCCAGTACTTC. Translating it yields CASSRTPLAEETQYF.

The CDR3 DNA reads as TGCAGCGTTGAAACCCGGCAGACTAGCGGGGGGGCTGGAGAGACCCAGTACTTC. The encoded protein is CSVETRQTSGGAGETQYF. The chain joins TRBV29-1 to TRBJ2-5; 14 bases agree with TRBD2. This CDR3 contains 18 residues. V lost 2 bases to trimming and J lost 4 bases; unmatched junction nucleotides: 12. CDR1 is SQVTM and CDR2 is ANQGSEA in the germline V gene. Full variable domain (missing parts from reference TRBV29-1 and TRBJ2-5): SAVISQKPSRDICQRGTSLTIQCQVDSQVTMMFWYRQQPGQSLTLIATANQGSEATYESGFVIDKFPISRPNLTFSTLTVSNMSPEDSSIYLCSVETRQTSGGAGETQYFGPGTRLLVL.

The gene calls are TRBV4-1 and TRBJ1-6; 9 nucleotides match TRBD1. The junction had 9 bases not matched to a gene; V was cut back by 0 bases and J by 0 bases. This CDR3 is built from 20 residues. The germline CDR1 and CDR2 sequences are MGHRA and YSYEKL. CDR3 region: CASSQDGYRGPSSYNSPLHF. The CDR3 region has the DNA TGCGCCAGCAGCCAAGACGGGTACAGGGGGCCGAGCTCCTATAATTCACCCCTCCACTTT.

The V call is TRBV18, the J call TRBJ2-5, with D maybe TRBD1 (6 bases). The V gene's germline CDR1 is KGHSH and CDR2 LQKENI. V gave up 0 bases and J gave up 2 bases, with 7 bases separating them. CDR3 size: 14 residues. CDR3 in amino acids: CASSPPTGQETQYF. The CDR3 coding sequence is TGTGCCAGCTCACCACCAACAGGGCAAGAGACCCAGTACTTC. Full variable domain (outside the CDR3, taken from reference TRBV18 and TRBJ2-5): NAGVMQNPRHLVRRRGQEARLRCSPMKGHSHVYWYRQLPEEGLKFMVYLQKENIIDESGMPKERFSAEFPKEGPSILRIQQVVRGDSAAYFCASSPPTGQETQYFGPGTRLLVL.

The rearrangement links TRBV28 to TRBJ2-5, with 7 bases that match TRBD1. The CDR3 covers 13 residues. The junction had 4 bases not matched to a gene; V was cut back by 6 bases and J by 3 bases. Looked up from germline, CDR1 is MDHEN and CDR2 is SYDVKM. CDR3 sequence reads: CASRRQGEETQYF. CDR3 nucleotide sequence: TGTGCCAGCAGGCGACAGGGCGAAGAGACCCAGTACTTC.

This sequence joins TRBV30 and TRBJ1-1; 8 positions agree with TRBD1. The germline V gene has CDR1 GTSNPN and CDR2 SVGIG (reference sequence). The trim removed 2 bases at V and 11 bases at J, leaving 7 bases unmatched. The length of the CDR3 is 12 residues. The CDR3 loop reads CAWSPRGRWAFF. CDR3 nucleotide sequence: TGTGCCTGGAGTCCCAGGGGGCGGTGGGCTTTCTTT.

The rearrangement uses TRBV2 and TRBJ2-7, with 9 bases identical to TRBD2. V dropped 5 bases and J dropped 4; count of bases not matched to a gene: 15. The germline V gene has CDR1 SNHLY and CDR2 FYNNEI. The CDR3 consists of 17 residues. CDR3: CASSIVMAGGSSYEQYF. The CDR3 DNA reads TGTGCCAGCAGTATAGTAATGGCGGGAGGGTCATCGTACGAGCAGTACTTC.

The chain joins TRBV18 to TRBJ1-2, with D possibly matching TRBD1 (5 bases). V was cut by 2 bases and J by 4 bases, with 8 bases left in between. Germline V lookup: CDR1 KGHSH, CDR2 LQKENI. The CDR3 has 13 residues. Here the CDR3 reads CASSPTGGYGYTF. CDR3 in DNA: TGTGCCAGCTCACCAACGGGGGGCTATGGCTACACCTTC.

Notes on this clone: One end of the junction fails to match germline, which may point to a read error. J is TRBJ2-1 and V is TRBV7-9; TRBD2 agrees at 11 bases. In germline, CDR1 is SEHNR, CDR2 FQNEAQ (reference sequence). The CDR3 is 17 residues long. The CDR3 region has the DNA TGTTCCAGCAGCGATACTAGCGGGAGCCCTTCCTACAATGAGCAGTTCTTC. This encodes CSSSDTSGSPSYNEQFF.

Here the CDR3 DNA reads TGCGCCAGCAGCTTGGGTCAGGATTTGAAGACCCAGTACTTC. As protein: CASSLGQDLKTQYF. The chain employs TRBV5-1 and TRBJ2-5, with D unresolved. The CDR3 runs to 14 residues. Germline loops: CDR1 SGHRS, CDR2 YFSETQ. Deletions cut 0 bases from V and 6 bases from J, with 12 bases between.

CDR3 amino acids: CASSPVRGGPGADTQYF. In DNA, the CDR3 is TGTGCCAGCTCACCAGTGAGGGGGGGCCCGGGAGCAGATACGCAGTATTTT. The chain couples TRBV18 to TRBJ2-3; maybe TRBD2 (7 bases). V gave up 2 bases and J gave up 4 bases, with 19 bases separating them. This CDR3 contains 17 residues. Germline V gene sequence: CDR1 KGHSH, CDR2 LQKENI.

The CDR3, as DNA: TGTGCCAGCAGCTCTTACAGGGGCCTTGGCCCCGACTACACCTTC. It specifies CASSSYRGLGPDYTF. The V gene is TRBV6-5, the J gene TRBJ1-2, with 7 positions matching TRBD1. CDR3 size: 15 residues. V was clipped by 6 bases and J by 10 bases; unmatched bases: 17. The germline V gene encodes CDR1 MNHEY and CDR2 SVGAGI.

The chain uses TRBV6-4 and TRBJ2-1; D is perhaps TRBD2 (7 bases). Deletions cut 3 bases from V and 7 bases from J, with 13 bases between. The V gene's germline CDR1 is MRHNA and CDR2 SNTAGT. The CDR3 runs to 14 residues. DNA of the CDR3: TGTGCCAGCAGTGATCAGGCGGGGGCAAATGAGCAGTTCTTC. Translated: CASSDQAGANEQFF.

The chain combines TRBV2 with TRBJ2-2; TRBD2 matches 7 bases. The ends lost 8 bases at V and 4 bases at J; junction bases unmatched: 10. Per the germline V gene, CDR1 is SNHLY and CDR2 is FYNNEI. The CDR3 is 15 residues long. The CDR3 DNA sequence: TGTGCCAGCTATCCTATAACGGGGGGCACCGGGGAGCTGTTTTTT. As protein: CASYPITGGTGELFF.

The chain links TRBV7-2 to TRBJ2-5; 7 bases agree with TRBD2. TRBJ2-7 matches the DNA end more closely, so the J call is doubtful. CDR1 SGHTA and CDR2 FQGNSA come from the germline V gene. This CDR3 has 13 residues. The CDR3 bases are TGTGCCAGCAGCTTTAGCGGGCTCTACGAGCAGTACTTC. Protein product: CASSFSGLYEQYF.

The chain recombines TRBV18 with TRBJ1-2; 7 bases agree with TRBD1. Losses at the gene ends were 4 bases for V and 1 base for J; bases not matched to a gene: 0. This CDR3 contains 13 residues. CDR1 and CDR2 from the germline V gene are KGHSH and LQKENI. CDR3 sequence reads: CASSRDSNYGYTF. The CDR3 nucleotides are TGTGCCAGCTCACGGGACAGTAACTATGGCTACACCTTC.

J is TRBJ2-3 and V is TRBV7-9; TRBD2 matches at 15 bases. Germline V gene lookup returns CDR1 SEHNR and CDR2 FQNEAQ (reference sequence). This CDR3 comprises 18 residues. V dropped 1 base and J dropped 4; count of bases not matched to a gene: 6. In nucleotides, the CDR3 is TGTGCCAGCAGCTTAGGGACTAGCGGGGGGGCCGTGGCAGATACGCAGTATTTT. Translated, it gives CASSLGTSGGAVADTQYF.

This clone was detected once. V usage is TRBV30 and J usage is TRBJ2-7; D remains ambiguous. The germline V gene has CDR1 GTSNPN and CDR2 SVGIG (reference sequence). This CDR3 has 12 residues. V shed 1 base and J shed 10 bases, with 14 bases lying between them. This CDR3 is CAWSGELSRQYF. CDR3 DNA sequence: TGTGCCTGGAGTGGAGAGTTGTCGAGACAGTACTTC.

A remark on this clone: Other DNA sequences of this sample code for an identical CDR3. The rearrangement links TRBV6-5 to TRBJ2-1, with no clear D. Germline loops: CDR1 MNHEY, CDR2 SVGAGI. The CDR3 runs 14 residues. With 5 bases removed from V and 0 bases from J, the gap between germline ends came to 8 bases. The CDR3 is CASSPLSSYNEQFF. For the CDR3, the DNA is TGTGCCAGCAGTCCTCTTAGCTCCTACAATGAGCAGTTCTTC.

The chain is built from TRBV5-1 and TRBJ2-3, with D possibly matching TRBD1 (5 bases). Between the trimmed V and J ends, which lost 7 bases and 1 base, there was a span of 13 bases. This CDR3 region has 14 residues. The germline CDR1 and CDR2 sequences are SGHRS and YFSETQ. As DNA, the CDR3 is TGCGCCAGCGGCGTGGGGCTGGGCACAGATACGCAGTATTTT. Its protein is CASGVGLGTDTQYF.

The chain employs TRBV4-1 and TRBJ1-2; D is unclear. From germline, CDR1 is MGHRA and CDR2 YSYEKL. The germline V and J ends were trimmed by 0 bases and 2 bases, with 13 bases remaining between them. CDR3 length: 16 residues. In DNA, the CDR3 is TGCGCCAGCAGCCAAGATCCGGGGAGCAAGAACTATGGCTACACCTTC. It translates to CASSQDPGSKNYGYTF.

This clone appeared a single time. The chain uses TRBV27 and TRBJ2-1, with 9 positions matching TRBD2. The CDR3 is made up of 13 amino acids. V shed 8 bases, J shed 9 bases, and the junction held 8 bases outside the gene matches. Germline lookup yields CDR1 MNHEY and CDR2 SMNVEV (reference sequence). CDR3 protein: CASARGAGGEQFF. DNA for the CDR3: TGTGCCAGCGCCCGGGGAGCGGGAGGTGAGCAGTTCTTC.

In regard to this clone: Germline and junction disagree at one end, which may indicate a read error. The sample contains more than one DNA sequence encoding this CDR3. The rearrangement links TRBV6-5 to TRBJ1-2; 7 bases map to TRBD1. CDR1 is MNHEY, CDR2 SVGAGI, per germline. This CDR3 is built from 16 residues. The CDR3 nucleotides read TGTGCCAGCAGTTACTCCGGGGGACAGTCGTGGTACGGCTATACCTTC. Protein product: CASSYSGGQSWYGYTF.

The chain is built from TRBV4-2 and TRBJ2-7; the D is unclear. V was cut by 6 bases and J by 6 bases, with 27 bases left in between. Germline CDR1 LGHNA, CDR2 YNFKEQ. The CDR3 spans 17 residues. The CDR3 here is CASRPNRWALSNGEQYF. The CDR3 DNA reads TGTGCCAGCAGACCGAATCGATGGGCGTTATCGAACGGCGAGCAGTACTTC.

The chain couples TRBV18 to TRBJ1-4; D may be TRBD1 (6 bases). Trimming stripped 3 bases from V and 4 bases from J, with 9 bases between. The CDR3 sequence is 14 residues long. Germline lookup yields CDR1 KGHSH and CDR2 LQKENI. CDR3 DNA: TGTGCCAGCTCACCGACAGGTTTTAATGAAAAACTGTTTTTT. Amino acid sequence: CASSPTGFNEKLFF.

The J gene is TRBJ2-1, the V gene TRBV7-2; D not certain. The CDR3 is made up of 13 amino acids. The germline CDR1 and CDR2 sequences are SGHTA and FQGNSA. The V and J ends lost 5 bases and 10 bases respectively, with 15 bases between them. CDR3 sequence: CASSPPVRREQFF. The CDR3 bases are TGTGCCAGCAGCCCCCCTGTTCGTCGGGAGCAGTTCTTC. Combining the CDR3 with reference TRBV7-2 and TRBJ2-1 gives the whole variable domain GAGVSQSPSNKVTEKGKDVELRCDPISGHTALYWYRQSLGQGLEFLIYFQGNSAPDKSGLPSDRFSAERTGGSVSTLTIQRTQQEDSAVYLCASSPPVRREQFFGPGTRLTVL.

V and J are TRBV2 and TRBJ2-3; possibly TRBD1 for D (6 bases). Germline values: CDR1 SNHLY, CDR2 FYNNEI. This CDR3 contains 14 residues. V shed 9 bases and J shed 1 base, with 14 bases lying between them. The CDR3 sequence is CASHRDLGTDTQYF. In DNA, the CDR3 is TGTGCCAGTCACAGGGATTTGGGCACAGATACGCAGTATTTT.

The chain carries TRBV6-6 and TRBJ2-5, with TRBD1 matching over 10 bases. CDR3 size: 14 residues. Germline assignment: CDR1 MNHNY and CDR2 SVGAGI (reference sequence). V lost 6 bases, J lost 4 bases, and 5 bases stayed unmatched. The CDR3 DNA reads TGTGCCAGCAGCCCCGGGACAGGGGTAGAGACCCAGTACTTC. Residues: CASSPGTGVETQYF.